This is a list of T cell receptor beta chains from one sample in a study of OX40 agonist ivuxolimab in advanced cancers. TCRdb's table, derived via immunoSEQ multiplex PCR, lists solely in-frame clones and lacks some. The sample shows about 94,000 clones, 80% to 95% of them seen only once. Sequences were derived from CD4+ or CD8+ T cells sorted from blood, sampled in a trial of the OX40 agonist ivuxolimab. The receptor set was obtained from an adult with an advanced solid tumor such as melanoma, head and neck, liver or kidney cancer. The CDR3 runs from the conserved cysteine through the conserved F or W. A D gene is named only where the DNA matches it firmly. Clone size is stated in some rows and not others, as once, few, many or a class when expanded.

>TRBV11-2|NA|TRBJ1-2|NA
TGTGCCAGCACCGACGTGGACCGGAATGGGGTCTATGGCTACACCTTC
CASTDVDRNGVYGYTF
>TRBV19|NA|TRBJ1-5|NA
TGTGCCAGTAGTATAGATGTTGGGGGCAATCAGCCCCAGCATTTT
CASSIDVGGNQPQHF
>TRBV9|NA|TRBJ1-2|NA
TGTGCCAGCAGCGTAGGGGAGCTCTATGGCTACACCTTC
CASSVGELYGYTF
>TRBV29-1|NA|TRBJ2-1|TRBD1
TGCAGCGTTGTCTTAGGGGACAGGTGGGACAATGAGCAGTTCTTC
CSVVLGDRWDNEQFF
>TRBV2|NA|TRBJ2-5|NA
TGTGCCAGCAGTGACCTGGGGGCGGGGGAGACCCAGTACTTC
CASSDLGAGETQYF
>TRBV20-1|NA|TRBJ2-1|NA
TGCAGTGCACATCCAGACAATGAGCAGTTCTTC
CSAHPDNEQFF
>TRBV7-8|once|TRBJ2-7|NA
TGTGCCAGCAGCTTAGGCCCCCGTGGTTACGAGCAGTACTTC
CASSLGPRGYEQYF
>TRBV10-1|few|TRBJ1-5|NA
TGCGCCAGCAGTGAGTCGTTTGGTCAGCCCCAGCATTTT
CASSESFGQPQHF
>TRBV15|few|TRBJ2-7|NA
TGTGCCACCAGCAGAGGGAAAGAGCAGTACTTC
CATSRGKEQYF
>TRBV6-5|NA|TRBJ2-1|NA
TGTGCCAGCAGTTCTATGAACCCCAATGAGCAGTTCTTC
CASSSMNPNEQFF
>TRBV9|NA|TRBJ2-6|TRBD2
TGTGCCAGCAGCGTCGGGACCCGGGGGGCTGGGGCCAACGTCCTGACTTTC
CASSVGTRGAGANVLTF
>TRBV19|NA|TRBJ2-7|TRBD2
TGTGCCAGTAGTATGGGGGAGGGCCCCTACGAGCAGTACTTC
CASSMGEGPYEQYF
>TRBV7-9|NA|TRBJ2-7|NA
TGTGCCAGCAGCCAACACCGGGACCCCTACGAGCAGTACTTC
CASSQHRDPYEQYF
>TRBV9|NA|TRBJ1-5|TRBD1
TGTGCCAGCAGCGTAGGAACAGGGGGGCCCCAGCATTTT
CASSVGTGGPQHF
>TRBV9|NA|TRBJ1-1|NA
TGTGCCAGCAGCGTAGCTTCGGGGGGCACTGAAGCTTTCTTT
CASSVASGGTEAFF
>TRBV5-5|once|TRBJ2-1|TRBD1
TGTGCCAGCAGCTTGTACGGGACAGGGAGTGAGCAGTTCTTC
CASSLYGTGSEQFF
>TRBV9|NA|TRBJ2-3|NA
TGTGCCAGCAGCCCGAGGGGGGGAATCGGCACAGATACGCAGTATTTT
CASSPRGGIGTDTQYF
>TRBV18|NA|TRBJ1-1|NA
TGTGCCAGCTCACCAATGGCAGATTTAAACACTGAAGCTTTCTTT
CASSPMADLNTEAFF
>TRBV10-3|NA|TRBJ2-7|TRBD1
TGTGCCATCGGGGGGGACAGGGAGGTTGGCGAGCAGTACTTC
CAIGGDREVGEQYF
>TRBV14|NA|TRBJ2-5|NA
TGTGCCAGCAGTTCGTCCCGGGACATCCAAGAGACCCAGTACTTC
CASSSSRDIQETQYF
>TRBV2|NA|TRBJ2-1|TRBD2
TGTGCCAGCAGTGAAGAAGGAGGACTAGCGGGGATATATGAGCAGTTCTTC
CASSEEGGLAGIYEQFF
>TRBV7-2|NA|TRBJ1-1|NA
TGTGCCAGCAGCCCCGGAAGCGTGGTGTGGACTGAAGCTTTCTTT
CASSPGSVVWTEAFF
>TRBV7-6|NA|TRBJ1-5|TRBD1
TGTGCCAGCAGCTCCAGACAGGGGGAGCCCCAGCATTTT
CASSSRQGEPQHF
>TRBV5-5|NA|TRBJ2-7|TRBD1
TGTGCCAGCAGCTTGGGTCAGGGGGAAGGCTACGAGCAGTACTTC
CASSLGQGEGYEQYF
>TRBV11-2|few|TRBJ2-7|TRBD1
TGTGCCAGCAGCACCGGGACAGGCTCTTACGAGCAGTACTTC
CASSTGTGSYEQYF
>TRBV9|NA|TRBJ2-3|NA
TGTGCCAGCAGCGTCCCAGGACTGTCAACTAGCACAGATACGCAGTATTTT
CASSVPGLSTSTDTQYF
>TRBV5-4|NA|TRBJ1-2|TRBD1
TGTGCCAGCAGCTTGGATCCGACAGGGGGCGCCTTTGGCTACACCTTC
CASSLDPTGGAFGYTF
>TRBV27|NA|TRBJ2-5|NA
TGTGCCAGCAGTAACCTACTTCAAGAGACCCAGTACTTC
CASSNLLQETQYF
>TRBV15|NA|TRBJ2-5|NA
TGTGCCACCAGCAGAGATCGGCGACTAGACATTGAGGCCCAGTACTTC
CATSRDRRLDIEAQYF
>TRBV28|NA|TRBJ2-7|NA
TGTGCCAGCAGCTCATCCTACGAGCAGTACTTC
CASSSSYEQYF
>TRBV30|NA|TRBJ2-1|NA
TGTGCCTGGAGTTGGGGGGAGAACTACAATGAGCAGTTCTTC
CAWSWGENYNEQFF
>TRBV27|NA|TRBJ2-7|TRBD2
TGTGCCAGCAGTCCCGGGACTAGCGTCTACGAGCAGTACTTC
CASSPGTSVYEQYF
>TRBV2|NA|TRBJ2-1|NA
TGTGCCAGCAGTGAAGGTCGGGGGCTGGGCGGTGAGCAGTTCTTC
CASSEGRGLGGEQFF
>TRBV5-1|NA|TRBJ2-5|TRBD2
TGCGCCAGCAGCTTGGAGCTAGCGGGGGGGCAAGAGACCCAGTACTTC
CASSLELAGGQETQYF
>TRBV19|NA|TRBJ2-5|TRBD2
TGTGCCAGTAGTTCAAAGACTAGCGGTCAAGAGACCCAGTACTTC
CASSSKTSGQETQYF
>TRBV2|NA|TRBJ1-4|NA
TGTGCCAGCAGCCCCCCCGGGGGCTTTCAGGAAAAACTGTTTTTT
CASSPPGGFQEKLFF
>TRBV6-1|NA|TRBJ2-3|NA
TGTGCCAGCATCGCGGGCCGAGACGGAGATACGCAGTATTTT
CASIAGRDGDTQYF
>TRBV5-1|NA|TRBJ2-1|TRBD2
TGCGCCAGCAGCCAAAAACTAGCGGCCTACAATGAGCAGTTCTTC
CASSQKLAAYNEQFF
>TRBV19|NA|TRBJ2-7|NA
TGTGCCAGTACCGAGAGGGGGTACCACTACGAGCAGTACTTC
CASTERGYHYEQYF
>TRBV27|NA|TRBJ2-7|TRBD2
TGTGCCAGCAGTTCACTAGCGGGAGGCGAGCAGTACTTC
CASSSLAGGEQYF
>TRBV27|NA|TRBJ2-6|NA
TGTGCCAGCAGTTCCAGGGACTCTTCAAGCTCTGGGGCCAACGTCCTGACTTTC
CASSSRDSSSSGANVLTF
>TRBV12-5|NA|TRBJ2-7|NA
TGTGCTAGTGGTTCCCCCGAGGGCAGGGCCCCCGGGGAGCAGTACTTC
CASGSPEGRAPGEQYF
>TRBV10-1|NA|TRBJ2-2|NA
TGCGCCAGCAGGGACGTACGGGGGGAGCTGTTTTTT
CASRDVRGELFF
>TRBV12-5|NA|TRBJ1-1|NA
TGTGCTAGTGGTTTGAACCAGGGAATGCCCGAAGCTTTCTTT
CASGLNQGMPEAFF
>TRBV7-9|NA|TRBJ2-7|TRBD1
TGTGCCAGCAGCCAGGGCCTCGGGACAGATCTTTACGAGCAGTACTTC
CASSQGLGTDLYEQYF
>TRBV9|NA|TRBJ1-2|NA
TGTGCCAGCAGCGCAGAGGGGGGGAGCTACACCTTC
CASSAEGGSYTF
>TRBV30|once|TRBJ2-1|TRBD2
TGTGCCTGGAGTTTGGGACTAGCGGCATACAATGAGCAGTTCTTC
CAWSLGLAAYNEQFF
>TRBV6-1|NA|TRBJ1-6|TRBD1
TGTGCCAGCAGTGAAATTGGGACAGTCTCACCCCTCCACTTT
CASSEIGTVSPLHF
>TRBV25-1|NA|TRBJ2-2|NA
TGTGCCAGCAGTGAATATACGTCCGGGGAGCTGTTTTTT
CASSEYTSGELFF
>TRBV7-8|few|TRBJ1-1|NA
TGTGCCAGCAGCGGCATGAACACTGAAGCTTTCTTT
CASSGMNTEAFF
>TRBV19|NA|TRBJ2-5|NA
TGTGCCATCCTCGGGGAGACCCAGTACTTC
CAILGETQYF
>TRBV14|NA|TRBJ2-5|NA
TGTGCCAGCAGCCAAGCGGACAGCACCCAAGAGACCCAGTACTTC
CASSQADSTQETQYF
>TRBV4-1|NA|TRBJ2-1|TRBD1
TGCGCCAGCAGCGCCCGGGACAGGGCAAACAATGAGCAGTTCTTC
CASSARDRANNEQFF